These T cell receptor beta chains were read from a single sample in a study of T-cell reconstitution after alpha-beta-depleted transplantation in children. TCRdb re-called the PCR reads with MiXCR, one entry per CDR3 protein. The sample has some 200,000 distinct CDR3 sequences; about 6.8% are singletons. The sample here was PBMCs from the stem cell graft donor, taken from the stem cell graft. These receptors all stem from a human donor who donated a stem cell graft to a child with Wiskott-Aldrich syndrome. Each CDR3 is given with its conserved first and last residue. The order of the fields is J gene, V gene, CDR3 protein.

J: TRBJ2-3
V: TRBV2
CDR3: CASNRLPSTDTQYF

J: TRBJ2-3
V: TRBV30
CDR3: CAWSVMDTDTQYF

J: TRBJ1-1
V: TRBV15
CDR3: CATRPLVSGNTEAFF

J: TRBJ1-6
V: TRBV7-2
CDR3: CASSLQGFNSPLHF

J: TRBJ1-5
V: TRBV5-8
CDR3: CASSLRQIGQPQHF

J: TRBJ2-4
V: TRBV6-5
CDR3: CASRTGDKNIQYF

J: TRBJ2-3
V: TRBV5-1
CDR3: CASTGGLDTQYF

J: TRBJ1-3
V: TRBV20-1
CDR3: CSASISTDGNTIYF

J: TRBJ2-1
V: TRBV20-1
CDR3: CSATGLAGYNEQFF

J: TRBJ2-1
V: TRBV12-3/TRBV12-4
CDR3: CASNNQASEQFF

J: TRBJ1-1
V: TRBV13
CDR3: CATMRGAGTEAFF

J: TRBJ2-7
V: TRBV10-3
CDR3: CAIRGRGGEQYF

J: TRBJ1-5
V: TRBV12-3/TRBV12-4
CDR3: CASSVRRGQGNQPQHF

J: TRBJ1-5
V: TRBV30
CDR3: CAWSTGAGQPQHF

J: TRBJ1-5
V: TRBV6-1
CDR3: CASSRTSSNQPQHF

J: TRBJ2-7
V: TRBV7-2
CDR3: CASSLVRQAYEQYF

J: TRBJ2-1
V: TRBV3-1
CDR3: CASSQGSRGYYNEQFF

J: TRBJ2-2
V: TRBV7-9
CDR3: CASSSWEPNTGELFF